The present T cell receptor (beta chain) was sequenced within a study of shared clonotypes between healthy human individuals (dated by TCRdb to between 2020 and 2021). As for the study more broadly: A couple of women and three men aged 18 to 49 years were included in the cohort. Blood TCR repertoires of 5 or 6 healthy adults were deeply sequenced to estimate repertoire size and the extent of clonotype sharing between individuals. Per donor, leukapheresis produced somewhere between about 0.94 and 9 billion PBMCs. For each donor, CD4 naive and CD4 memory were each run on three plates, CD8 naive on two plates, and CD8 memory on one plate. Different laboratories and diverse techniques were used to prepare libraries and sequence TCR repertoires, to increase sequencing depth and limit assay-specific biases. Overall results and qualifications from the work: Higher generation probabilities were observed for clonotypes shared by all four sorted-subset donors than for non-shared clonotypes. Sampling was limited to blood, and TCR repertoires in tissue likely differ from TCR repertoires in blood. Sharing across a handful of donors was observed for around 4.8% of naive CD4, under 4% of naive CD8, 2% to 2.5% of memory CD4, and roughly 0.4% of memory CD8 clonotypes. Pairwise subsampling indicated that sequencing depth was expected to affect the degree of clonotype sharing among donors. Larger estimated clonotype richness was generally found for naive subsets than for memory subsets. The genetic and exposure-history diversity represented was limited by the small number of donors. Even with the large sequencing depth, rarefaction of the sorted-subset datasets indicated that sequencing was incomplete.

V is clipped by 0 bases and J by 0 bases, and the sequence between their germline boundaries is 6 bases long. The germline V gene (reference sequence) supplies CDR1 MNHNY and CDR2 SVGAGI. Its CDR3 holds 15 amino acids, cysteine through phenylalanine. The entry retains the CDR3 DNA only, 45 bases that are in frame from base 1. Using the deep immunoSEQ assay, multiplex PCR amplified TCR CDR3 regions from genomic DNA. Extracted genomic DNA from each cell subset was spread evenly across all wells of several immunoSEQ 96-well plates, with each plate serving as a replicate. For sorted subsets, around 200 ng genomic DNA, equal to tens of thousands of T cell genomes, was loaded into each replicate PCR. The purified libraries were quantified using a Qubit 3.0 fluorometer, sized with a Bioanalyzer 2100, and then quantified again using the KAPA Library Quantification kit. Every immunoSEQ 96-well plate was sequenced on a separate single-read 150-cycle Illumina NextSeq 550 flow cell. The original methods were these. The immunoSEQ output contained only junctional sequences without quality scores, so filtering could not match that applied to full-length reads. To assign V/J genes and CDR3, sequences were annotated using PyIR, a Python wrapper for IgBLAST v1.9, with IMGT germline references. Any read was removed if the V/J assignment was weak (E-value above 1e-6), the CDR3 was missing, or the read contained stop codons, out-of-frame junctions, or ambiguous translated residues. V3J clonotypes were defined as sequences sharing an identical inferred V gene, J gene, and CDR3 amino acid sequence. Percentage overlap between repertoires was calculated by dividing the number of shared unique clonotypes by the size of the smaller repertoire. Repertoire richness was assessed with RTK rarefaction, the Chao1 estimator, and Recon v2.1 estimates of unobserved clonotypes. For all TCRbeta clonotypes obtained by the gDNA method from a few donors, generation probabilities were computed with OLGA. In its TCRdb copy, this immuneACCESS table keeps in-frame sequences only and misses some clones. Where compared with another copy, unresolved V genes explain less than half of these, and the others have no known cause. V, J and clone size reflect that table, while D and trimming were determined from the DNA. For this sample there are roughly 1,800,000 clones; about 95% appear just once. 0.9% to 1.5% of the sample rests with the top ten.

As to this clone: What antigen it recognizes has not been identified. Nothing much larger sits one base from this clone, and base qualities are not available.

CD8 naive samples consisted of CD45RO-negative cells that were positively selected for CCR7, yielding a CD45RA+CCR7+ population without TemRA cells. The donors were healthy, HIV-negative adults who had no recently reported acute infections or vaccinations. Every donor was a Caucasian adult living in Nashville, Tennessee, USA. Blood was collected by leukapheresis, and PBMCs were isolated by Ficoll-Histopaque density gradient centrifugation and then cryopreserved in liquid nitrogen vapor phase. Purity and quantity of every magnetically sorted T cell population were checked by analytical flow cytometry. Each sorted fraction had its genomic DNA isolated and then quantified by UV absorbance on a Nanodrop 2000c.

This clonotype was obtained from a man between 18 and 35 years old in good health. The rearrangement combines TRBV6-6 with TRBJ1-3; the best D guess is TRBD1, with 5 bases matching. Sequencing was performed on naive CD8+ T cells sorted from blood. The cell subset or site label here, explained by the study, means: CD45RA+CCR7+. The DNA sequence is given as TGTGCCAGCAGTTACTCGACAGTCTCTGGAAACACCATATATTTT. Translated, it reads CASSYSTVSGNTIYF.